This T cell receptor beta chain was sequenced in a study of memory CD4+ T cells and cytomegalovirus serostatus. Single viable CD3+CD4+CD8-CD45RO+ cells were sorted as the memory CD4+ T cells. Positive selection with CD4 microbeads enriched total CD4+ T cells. Assay used: immunoSEQ multiplex PCR; TCRdb lists only in-frame clones, some missing. The profile covers 45,000 to 55,000 clones, with roughly four fifths appearing a single time and roughly 1.7% taken by the ten largest. Per germline, CDR1 SGHDN and CDR2 FVKESK. V lost 4 bases and J lost 7; bases outside the gene matches: 10. The CDR3 contains 16 residues.

The sequenced material came from memory CD4+ T cells from blood. The TCR sequence derives from an adult in good health and CMV-seronegative. The J gene is TRBJ2-1, the V gene TRBV14, with TRBD1 identical over 10 bases. In DNA, the CDR3 is TGTGCCAGCAGCCGGATCCGGGACAGGGGCTGGAATGAGCAGTTCTTC. Amino acid sequence: CASSRIRDRGWNEQFF.